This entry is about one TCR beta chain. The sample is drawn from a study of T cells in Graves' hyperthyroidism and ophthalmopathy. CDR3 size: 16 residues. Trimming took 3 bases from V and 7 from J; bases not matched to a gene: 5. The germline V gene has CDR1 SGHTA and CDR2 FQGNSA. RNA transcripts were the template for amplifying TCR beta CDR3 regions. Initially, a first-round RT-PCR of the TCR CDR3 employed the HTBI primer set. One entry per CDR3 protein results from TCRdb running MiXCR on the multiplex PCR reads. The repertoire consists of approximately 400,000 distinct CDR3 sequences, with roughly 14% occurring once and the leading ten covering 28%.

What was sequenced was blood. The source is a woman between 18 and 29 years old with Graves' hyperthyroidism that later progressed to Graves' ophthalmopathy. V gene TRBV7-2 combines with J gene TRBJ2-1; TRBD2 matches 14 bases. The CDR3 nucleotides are TGTGCCAGCAGCTTGCCCGGGACTAGCGGGAGAAATGAGCAGTTCTTC. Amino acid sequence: CASSLPGTSGRNEQFF.